Below are 10 T cell receptor beta chains sequenced from a single sample in a study of control samples from healthy donors and cancer patients. Sequencing used immunoSEQ multiplex PCR; TCRdb keeps in-frame clones, though not all of them. The table has roughly 160,000 clones, nearly 96% seen once. The sample was blood. These receptors originate from a woman aged 25-40 years in good health.

This chain joins TRBV9 and TRBJ1-5; the match to TRBD1 covers 7 bases. V lost 3 bases and J lost 4; bases outside the gene matches: 4. The germline gives CDR1 SGDLS, CDR2 YYNGEE. The CDR3 is 14 residues long. The CDR3 DNA reads TGTGCCAGCAGCGCGGGGACAGCAAATCAGCCCCAGCATTTT. This translates into CASSAGTANQPQHF.

The chain is built from TRBV6-6 and TRBJ2-5; 8 nucleotides match TRBD2. V trimming: 11 bases; J trimming: 2 bases; junction bases outside the gene matches: 4. The CDR3 totals 12 residues. Germline CDR1 and CDR2: MNHNY and SVGAGI (reference sequence). The CDR3 loop reads CAASGRQETQYF. DNA for the CDR3: TGTGCCGCGAGCGGGAGACAAGAGACCCAGTACTTC.

The genes are TRBV5-1 and TRBJ1-2; D remains unclear. CDR3 length equals 13 residues. Between the trimmed V and J ends, which lost 1 base and 4 bases, there was a span of 8 bases. Germline CDR1 reads SGHRS; CDR2 reads YFSETQ. CDR3: CASSLTASYGYTF. The CDR3 DNA reads as TGCGCCAGCAGCTTGACGGCCAGCTATGGCTACACCTTC.

V usage is TRBV6-5 and J usage is TRBJ2-7, with a weak D call TRBD1 (6 bases). V was pared by 11 bases and J by 2 bases, with 16 bases between. Germline CDR1 is MNHEY and CDR2 is SVGAGI. The CDR3 extends over 13 amino acids. The CDR3 coding sequence is TGTGCCGGCGGCTACAGGGAGACCTACGAGCAGTACTTC. Translated, it gives CAGGYRETYEQYF.

This clone was counted a single time. The chain uses TRBV13 and TRBJ2-2; D ambiguous. Trimming took off 4 bases at V and 3 bases at J, with 3 bases between the two ends. The CDR3 covers 12 residues. Germline assignment: CDR1 PRHDT and CDR2 FYEKMQ (reference sequence). The CDR3 DNA sequence: TGTGCCAGCAGCTCACACACCGGGGAGCTGTTTTTT. Its protein product is CASSSHTGELFF.

The rearrangement joins TRBV6-4 to TRBJ1-5; D is uncertain. Trimming shortened V by 2 bases and J by 3 bases, and 8 bases separated the two germline ends. The CDR3 spans 14 residues. Germline CDR1 MRHNA, CDR2 SNTAGT. CDR3 in amino acids: CASSDRADNQPQHF. As DNA, the CDR3 is TGTGCCAGCAGTGACAGGGCAGACAATCAGCCCCAGCATTTT.

The chain couples TRBV11-2 to TRBJ2-7; maybe TRBD1 (5 bases). Trimming stripped 5 bases from V and 2 bases from J, with 13 bases between. The CDR3 spans 14 residues. Germline CDR1 reads SGHAT; CDR2 reads FQNNGV. CDR3 nucleotide sequence: TGTGCCAGCAGCCCTCAGGGAAGTCCCTACGAGCAGTACTTC. Protein product: CASSPQGSPYEQYF.

This sequence joins TRBV19 and TRBJ1-6, with no clear D. The CDR3 sequence is 14 residues long. The germline V gene has CDR1 LNHDA and CDR2 SQIVND (reference sequence). Between the trimmed V and J ends, which lost 1 base and 7 bases, there was a span of 8 bases. DNA for the CDR3: TGTGCCAGTAGTATAGCAGCCTCAAATTCACCCCTCCACTTT. Protein sequence: CASSIAASNSPLHF.

This chain uses TRBV5-1 with TRBJ2-1, with no clear D. V was shortened by 0 bases and J by 4 bases, with 8 bases between the two germline ends. The CDR3 runs 14 residues. Germline lookup yields CDR1 SGHRS and CDR2 YFSETQ. As DNA, the CDR3 is TGCGCCAGCAGCTTGGGTAGGGAATACAATGAGCAGTTCTTC. Protein sequence: CASSLGREYNEQFF.

The V and J genes are TRBV29-1 and TRBJ1-6; D is undetermined. With 1 base removed from V and 8 bases from J, the gap between germline ends came to 9 bases. Germline CDR1 SQVTM, CDR2 ANQGSEA. This CDR3 is built from 13 residues. CDR3 DNA sequence: TGCAGCGTTGAAGCCTCCAAGGATTCACCCCTCCACTTT. Translation gives CSVEASKDSPLHF.